This T cell receptor beta chain originates from a study of siplizumab effects on memory and regulatory T cells. The CDR3 is 14 amino acids. Trimming at V came to 6 bases and at J to 5 bases, leaving 3 bases not matched to a gene. CDR1 and CDR2 (germline): LNHDA, SQIVND (reference sequence). Study-level findings and limits: Some alloreactive sequences were traceable to unstimulated CD4+ memory cells, and siplizumab significantly reduced them. The mapping of alloreactive clones to unstimulated subsets covered only a minor fraction of them. The apparent diversity of naive T cells exceeded that of memory cells, and naive T cells seemed to make a major contribution to the alloresponse. Roughly 75-96% of proliferating CD4+ or CD8+ clones lacked a naive or memory phenotype that could be assigned.

The repertoire was sequenced with immunoSEQ multiplex PCR; TCRdb's copy has only in-frame clones and lacks some. The profile covers roughly 120,000 clones, with roughly 94% appearing a single time and 1.5% to 2% taken by the ten largest. Concerning this clone itself: Its antigen is unknown.

The TCR originated in a human donor in good health. This chain connects TRBV19 to TRBJ2-2; 10 bases align to TRBD1. Sequencing used non-Treg CD4+ T cells sorted from blood. This CDR3 is CASRDRGLTGELFF. The CDR3 bases are TGTGCCAGTAGAGACAGGGGGCTGACCGGGGAGCTGTTTTTT.